Listed below are T cell receptor beta chains from one sample, sequenced in a study of blood T cell repertoires in COVID-19. Sequencing used immunoSEQ multiplex PCR; TCRdb keeps in-frame clones, though not all of them. Counted here are 250,000 to 400,000 clones, roughly 90% occurring once; the ten biggest clones make up approximately 5.5%. The sample comprised PBMCs or T cells enriched from blood (not recorded which). The receptors derive from a man aged 55 to 70 who had recovered from COVID-19. The CDR3 runs from the conserved cysteine through the conserved F or W. D genes are given only for firm matches. Only part of the rows carry a size: once, few, many, or a class if the clone is expanded.

TRBV7-3	16	NA	TRBJ2-2	TRBD2	CASSLGLAGVTGELFF	TGTGCCAGCAGCTTGGGGCTAGCGGGAGTAACCGGGGAGCTGTTTTTT
TRBV5-4	15	NA	TRBJ1-4	TRBD1	CASSHQTGTNEKLFF	TGTGCCAGCAGCCACCAGACAGGGACTAATGAAAAACTGTTTTTT
TRBV5-5	15	NA	TRBJ2-7	TRBD1	CASSLTGTGGYEQYF	TGTGCCAGCAGCTTAACCGGGACAGGGGGCTACGAGCAGTACTTC
TRBV2	15	NA	TRBJ1-1	TRBD1	CASRGQGQRNTEAFF	TGTGCCAGCAGGGGGCAGGGACAGCGGAACACTGAAGCTTTCTTT
TRBV5-8	16	NA	TRBJ2-5	TRBD1	CASSPGTAPYQETQYF	TGTGCCAGCAGCCCTGGGACAGCTCCGTACCAAGAGACCCAGTACTTC
TRBV28	13	NA	TRBJ2-5	NA	CATNGGGQVTQYF	TGTGCCACCAATGGGGGGGGACAGGTGACCCAGTACTTC
TRBV7-2	15	NA	TRBJ2-3	TRBD2	CASSTLAYSTDTQYF	TGTGCCAGCAGTACACTAGCGTATAGCACAGATACGCAGTATTTT
TRBV27	16	few	TRBJ2-3	TRBD2	CASSLLAGGSADTQYF	TGTGCCAGCAGTTTACTAGCGGGAGGCTCGGCGGATACGCAGTATTTT
TRBV2	15	NA	TRBJ2-3	NA	CASSNTGRETDTQYF	TGTGCCAGCAGTAATACGGGACGGGAGACAGATACGCAGTATTTT
TRBV28	16	NA	TRBJ1-1	NA	CASSLYWTDMNTEAFF	TGTGCCAGCAGTTTATATTGGACAGACATGAACACTGAAGCTTTCTTT
TRBV28	15	NA	TRBJ1-1	NA	CASSLYRGKGTEAFF	TGTGCCAGCAGTTTATACCGGGGGAAGGGCACTGAAGCTTTCTTT
TRBV29-1	11	NA	TRBJ1-2	TRBD1	CSAGQDDGYTF	TGCAGCGCGGGACAGGATGATGGCTACACCTTC
TRBV14	17	NA	TRBJ2-7	TRBD1	CASSPQPGQGVLYEQYF	TGTGCCAGCAGCCCCCAACCTGGACAGGGTGTCTTGTACGAGCAGTACTTC
TRBV27	14	once	TRBJ2-7	NA	CASSAGGLFAEQYF	TGTGCCAGCAGTGCCGGGGGTCTCTTCGCCGAGCAGTACTTC
TRBV5-1	15	NA	TRBJ2-7	TRBD1	CASSAIQGAAYEQYF	TGCGCCAGCAGCGCCATACAGGGGGCGGCCTACGAGCAGTACTTC
TRBV29-1	13	NA	TRBJ2-6	NA	CSVMQSGANVLTF	TGCAGCGTCATGCAGTCTGGGGCCAACGTCCTGACTTTC
TRBV5-1	15	NA	TRBJ2-1	TRBD2	CASSLTSGSRNEQFF	TGCGCCAGCAGCTTAACTAGCGGGAGTCGCAATGAGCAGTTCTTC
TRBV7-8	13	NA	TRBJ2-5	TRBD2	CASSNGRKETQYF	TGTGCCAGCAGCAACGGGAGGAAAGAGACCCAGTACTTC
TRBV28	14	NA	TRBJ1-4	NA	CATEGGSGSEKLFF	TGTGCCACCGAAGGAGGGAGTGGAAGTGAAAAACTGTTTTTT
TRBV9	15	NA	TRBJ2-1	TRBD1	CASSEGDRGVNEQFF	TGTGCCAGCAGCGAGGGGGACAGGGGGGTAAATGAGCAGTTCTTC
TRBV28	14	NA	TRBJ1-3	NA	CASSLNGGANTIYF	TGTGCCAGCAGTTTAAATGGCGGTGCAAACACCATATATTTT
TRBV27	15	NA	TRBJ1-1	TRBD1	CASSSRHRGSTEAFF	TGTGCCAGCAGCTCCCGTCACAGGGGAAGCACTGAAGCTTTCTTT
TRBV19	14	NA	TRBJ2-5	NA	CASSMKGAGETQYF	TGTGCCAGTAGTATGAAGGGGGCGGGGGAGACCCAGTACTTC
TRBV5-5	15	NA	TRBJ1-4	NA	CASSLAGLPEEKLFF	TGTGCCAGCAGCTTGGCTGGACTTCCGGAGGAAAAACTGTTTTTT
TRBV6-2/TRBV6-3	17	NA	TRBJ1-2	TRBD1	CASSYSTPGTGNYGYTF	TGTGCCAGCAGTTACTCAACCCCCGGGACAGGGAACTATGGCTACACCTTC
TRBV28	14	NA	TRBJ2-3	NA	CAGHVGVGTDTQYF	TGTGCCGGACATGTAGGCGTGGGCACAGATACGCAGTATTTT
TRBV4-3	15	NA	TRBJ1-2	NA	CASSHYTGQNYGYTF	TGCGCCAGCAGCCATTATACGGGACAAAACTATGGCTACACCTTC
TRBV7-9	13	NA	TRBJ2-7	NA	CASSLHGAYEQYF	TGTGCCAGCAGCCTGCACGGGGCCTACGAGCAGTACTTC
TRBV28	15	NA	TRBJ2-1	TRBD1	CASSSPGTGWHEQFF	TGTGCCAGCAGTTCCCCCGGGACAGGGTGGCATGAGCAGTTCTTC
TRBV7-6	15	NA	TRBJ1-6	NA	CASSLGSPRDSPLHF	TGTGCCAGCAGCTTAGGCAGCCCCAGGGATTCACCCCTCCACTTT
TRBV18	17	NA	TRBJ2-7	TRBD2	CASSPRTGTSGSYEQYF	TGTGCCAGCTCACCGAGAACCGGGACTAGCGGGAGTTACGAGCAGTACTTC
TRBV5-1	13	once	TRBJ2-7	TRBD1	CASREGQGLEQYF	TGCGCCAGCAGGGAGGGACAGGGACTCGAGCAGTACTTC
TRBV4-3	15	NA	TRBJ2-7	TRBD2	CASSQGLAGGYEQYF	TGCGCCAGCAGCCAAGGACTAGCGGGAGGGTACGAGCAGTACTTC
TRBV5-4	16	NA	TRBJ2-2	TRBD2	CASSEGTSGLWGELFF	TGTGCCAGCAGCGAAGGGACTAGCGGGCTCTGGGGGGAGCTGTTTTTT
TRBV9	13	NA	TRBJ1-2	NA	CASSDRENYGYTF	TGTGCCAGCAGCGACAGGGAGAACTATGGCTACACCTTC
TRBV4-3	16	NA	TRBJ2-1	NA	CASSQDWRTSYNEQFF	TGCGCCAGCAGCCAAGATTGGAGGACCTCCTACAATGAGCAGTTCTTC
TRBV28	15	NA	TRBJ1-1	NA	CASSYSGTSNTEAFF	TGTGCCAGCAGTTACTCCGGGACATCGAACACTGAAGCTTTCTTT
TRBV2	16	NA	TRBJ1-6	NA	CASSPYSSSYNSPLHF	TGTGCCAGCAGCCCCTACAGTAGCTCCTATAATTCACCCCTCCACTTT
TRBV7-3	17	once	TRBJ2-1	TRBD2	CASSLTSGSISYNEQFF	TGTGCCAGCAGCTTAACTAGCGGGAGTATCTCCTACAATGAGCAGTTCTTC
TRBV6-2/TRBV6-3	13	once	TRBJ1-6	NA	CASSWDNLSPLHF	TGTGCCAGCAGTTGGGACAATCTCTCACCCCTCCACTTT
TRBV2	11	NA	TRBJ2-5	NA	CASRVEETQYF	TGTGCCAGCAGGGTAGAAGAGACCCAGTACTTC
TRBV9	16	once	TRBJ2-3	TRBD2	CGRGTSGRRGTDTQYF	TGTGGCAGAGGGACTAGCGGGAGGAGGGGCACAGATACGCAGTATTTT
TRBV5-1	15	NA	TRBJ1-1	TRBD1	CASSFTGQGGTEAFF	TGCGCCAGCAGCTTCACAGGACAGGGCGGAACTGAAGCTTTCTTT
TRBV7-2	13	NA	TRBJ1-3	NA	CASSLLAGNTIYF	TGTGCCAGCAGCTTATTAGCCGGAAACACCATATATTTT
TRBV5-6	15	NA	TRBJ2-1	TRBD2	CASSLGLAGAGEQFF	TGTGCCAGCAGCTTGGGGCTAGCGGGAGCGGGTGAGCAGTTCTTC
TRBV6-1	15	NA	TRBJ2-1	TRBD1	CASSEVGRGTDEQFF	TGTGCCAGCAGTGAAGTTGGCAGGGGGACGGATGAGCAGTTCTTC
TRBV6-2/TRBV6-3	15	NA	TRBJ2-7	NA	CASSYSTGSSYEQYF	TGTGCCAGCAGTTACTCGACGGGAAGCTCCTACGAGCAGTACTTC
TRBV9	15	NA	TRBJ2-1	NA	CASSVAGTPYNEQFF	TGTGCCAGCAGCGTGGCCGGGACTCCGTACAATGAGCAGTTCTTC